This T cell receptor beta chain derives from a study of T cells in localized non-small cell lung cancer (dated by TCRdb to the early 2020s). Regarding the study in general: The study analyzed T cell repertoires of under 250 early-stage NSCLC patients, comparing tumors and uninvolved tumor-adjacent lungs. The cohort was made up of fewer than 250 treatment-naive NSCLC patients whose localized lung tumors had been resected. NSCLC patients had a mean age of around 70 years, and 129 were male and 85 to 110 female.

Overall study results and their limits: Uninvolved tumor-adjacent lung showed the highest T cell clonality, higher than tumor, which suggests more focused antigenic responses in the adjacent lung. Because multi-region tumor sequencing was not done, intratumor heterogeneity could not be ruled out. A median of around 50 of the top 100 tumor clones turned up in the paired uninvolved adjacent lung, and under 30 of those clones also ranked among the top 100 of that same adjacent lung. Since the design was exploratory, TCR variables were selected using unadjusted p-values with no false-discovery rate correction. Longer overall survival was associated with higher T cell density in blood, whereas shorter survival was associated with higher clonality in adjacent lung.

Uninvolved adjacent lung was sampled at least 2 cm away from the tumor margin, and two independent pathologists confirmed that the tissue had no atypia. At diagnosis, peripheral blood, uninvolved tumor-adjacent lung and tumor were collected and stored as a combination of fresh-frozen and FFPE material. TCR beta CDR3 regions were sequenced from DNA using the immunoSEQ Assay. On the study's bioinformatics: To compute T cell density, TCR beta template counts were normalized to usable DNA, which was estimated by amplifying housekeeping genes. Richness was estimated using the preseqR package, with extrapolation to 400,000 templates for PBMC samples and to 120,000 templates for tissue samples. Clonality was calculated as one minus Pielou's evenness. Differential abundance testing on productive amino-acid clonotypes, with a minimum total count of 5 and an alpha of 0.1, was used to identify tissue-enriched TCRs. The Jaccard Index and the Morisita Overlap Index were used to quantify repertoire overlap between compartments. GLIPH grouped TCR beta CDR3s together with public tetramer-defined viral CDR3s, and a viral motif had to include at least three viral sequences and show V-gene enrichment. Imported from immuneACCESS, the table was reduced by TCRdb to in-frame sequences with V and J called. These copies leave out some clones; in studies compared against another copy, an unresolved V gene accounts for under half, and the cause of the remainder is not known. Clonal size and the V and J genes are those of that table, whereas D and trimming came from the DNA. The sample table shows more than 1,000 clones, and approximately 25% are seen once. The ten largest make up just over 14% of the sample.

The CDR3 holds 16 amino acids from the cysteine to the phenylalanine. Only CDR3 DNA remains: 48 bases, in frame from the first base. CDR1 and CDR2 are read off the germline V gene as ENHRY and SYGVKD. After removal of 2 bases from V and 0 bases from J, the junction retains 2 bases not matched to a gene. A remark on this clone: This clone's antigen is unknown. No much larger clone exists at a distance of one base, and base qualities are not known.

The TCR sequence derives from a woman aged 40-69 years with stage I squamous cell lung carcinoma. Source: normal lung tissue next to the tumor, taken before any cancer treatment. The chain uses TRBV10-3 and TRBJ2-2, and TRBD1 matches 8 of the central bases. The CDR3 region: CAISERDRPNTGELFF. The nucleotides read TGTGCCATCAGTGAGCGGGACAGGCCGAACACCGGGGAGCTGTTTTTT.